This T cell receptor beta chain comes out of a study of T-cell reconstitution after alpha-beta-depleted transplantation in children. Preparation of the TCRbeta library used unique molecular identifiers. MiXCR, applied by TCRdb to the PCR reads, yields one record per CDR3 protein. The data contain 200,000 to 250,000 distinct CDR3 sequences, around 9.9% of them singletons. The table lists this clonotype with many counts. Germline CDR1 and CDR2: MDHEN and SYDVKM. Unmatched junction bases numbered 7, after V lost 4 bases and J lost 5 bases. The CDR3 sequence is 14 residues long. The source is a child less than two years old with acute myeloid leukemia, due to receive a stem cell transplant. The V call is TRBV28, the J call TRBJ2-7; 8 nucleotides match TRBD1. The sample consisted of PBMCs, taken before TCRalphabeta/CD19-depleted stem cell transplant. CDR3: CASSSQGAIDEQYF. As DNA, the CDR3 is TGTGCCAGCAGTTCGCAGGGGGCGATTGACGAGCAGTACTTC.